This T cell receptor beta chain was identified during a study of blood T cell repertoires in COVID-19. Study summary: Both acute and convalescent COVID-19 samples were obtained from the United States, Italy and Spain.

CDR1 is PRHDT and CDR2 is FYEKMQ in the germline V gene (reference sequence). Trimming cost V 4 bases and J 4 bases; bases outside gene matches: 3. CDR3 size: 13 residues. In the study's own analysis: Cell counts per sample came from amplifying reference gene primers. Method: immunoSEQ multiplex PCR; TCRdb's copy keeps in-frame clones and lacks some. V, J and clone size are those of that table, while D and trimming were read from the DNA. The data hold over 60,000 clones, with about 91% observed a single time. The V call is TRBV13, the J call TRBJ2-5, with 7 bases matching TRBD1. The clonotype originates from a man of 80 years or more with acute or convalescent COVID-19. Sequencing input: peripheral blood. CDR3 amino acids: CASSSYRGETQYF. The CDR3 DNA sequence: TGTGCCAGCAGCTCCTACAGGGGAGAGACCCAGTACTTC.